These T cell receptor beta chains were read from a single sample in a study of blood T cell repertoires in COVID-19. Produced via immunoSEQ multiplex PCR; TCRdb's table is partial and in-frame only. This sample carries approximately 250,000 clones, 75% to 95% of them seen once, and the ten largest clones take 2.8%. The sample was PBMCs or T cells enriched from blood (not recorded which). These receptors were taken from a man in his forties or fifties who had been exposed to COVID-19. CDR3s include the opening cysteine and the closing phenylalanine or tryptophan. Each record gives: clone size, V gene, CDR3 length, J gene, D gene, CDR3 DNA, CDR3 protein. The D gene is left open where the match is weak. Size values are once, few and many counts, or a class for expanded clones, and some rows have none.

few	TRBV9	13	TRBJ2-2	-	TGTGCCAGCACCCGGGAGAACACCGGGGAGCTGTTTTTT	CASTRENTGELFF
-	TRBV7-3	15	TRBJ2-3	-	TGTGCCAGCAGCTTAACCGAGCTTAGCACAGATACGCAGTATTTT	CASSLTELSTDTQYF
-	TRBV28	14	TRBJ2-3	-	TGTGCCAGCAGCCTCCAAGGGGGGGTAGATACGCAGTATTTT	CASSLQGGVDTQYF
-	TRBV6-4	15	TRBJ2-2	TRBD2	TGTGCCAGCAGCCGGACTAGCGGGAGTTTCGGGGAGCTGTTTTTT	CASSRTSGSFGELFF
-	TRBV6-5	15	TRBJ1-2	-	TGTGCCAGCAGTTACTCGATGTCACAGGACTATGGCTACACCTTC	CASSYSMSQDYGYTF
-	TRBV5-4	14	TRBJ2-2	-	TGTGCCAGCAGCTTGTTCGTTAGTACCGGGGAGCTGTTTTTT	CASSLFVSTGELFF
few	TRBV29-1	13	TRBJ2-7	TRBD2	TGCAGCGTTTTACTAGCGGGAGTCTACGAGCAGTACTTC	CSVLLAGVYEQYF
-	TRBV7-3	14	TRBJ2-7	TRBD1	TGTGCCAGCAGCCCACAGGGACAGGGCTACGAGCAGTACTTC	CASSPQGQGYEQYF
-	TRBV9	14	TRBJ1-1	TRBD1	TGTGCCAGCAGCTTGACAGGGCCGCCCACTGAAGCTTTCTTT	CASSLTGPPTEAFF
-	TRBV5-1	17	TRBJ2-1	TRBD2	TGCGCCAGCAGCTTGGTGGTTCGACTAGCGGAGTACAATGAGCAGTTCTTC	CASSLVVRLAEYNEQFF
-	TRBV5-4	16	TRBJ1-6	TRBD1	TGTGCCAGCAGCCCATATCAGGGGGCATCGAATTCACCCCTCCACTTT	CASSPYQGASNSPLHF